This is a list of T cell receptor beta chains from one sample in a study of radiotherapy plus CTLA-4 blockade in lung cancer. Data came from immunoSEQ multiplex PCR; TCRdb stores just in-frame clones and leaves some out. Altogether fewer than 90,000 clones are present, 83% being singletons, with the ten largest covering 0.82%. The sequencing used peripheral blood, collected from a patient treated with radiotherapy plus ipilimumab. The receptors were gathered from a human donor with non-small cell lung cancer who had stable disease on radiotherapy plus ipilimumab. Both conserved end residues are part of each CDR3. Each record gives: CDR3 protein, CDR3 DNA, J gene, clone size, D gene, V gene. A D gene is named only where the DNA matches it firmly. The listing skips clone size in some rows; elsewhere it reads once, few, many or a size class.

CASSLGQEPQGETQYF	TGTGCCAGCAGCCTGGGACAGGAACCTCAGGGGGAGACCCAGTACTTC	TRBJ2-5	NA	TRBD1	TRBV11-1
CASSYSETRTGYEQYF	TGTGCCAGCAGTTACTCGGAGACCAGGACAGGGTACGAGCAGTACTTC	TRBJ2-7	NA	TRBD1	TRBV6-5
CASSLAGGVGGYTF	TGTGCCAGCAGCTTGGCAGGGGGCGTAGGTGGCTACACCTTC	TRBJ1-2	NA	TRBD1	TRBV5-6
CASGLETGELFF	TGTGCTAGTGGTTTGGAAACCGGGGAGCTGTTTTTT	TRBJ2-2	NA	NA	TRBV12-5
CASSRGGDRTEAFF	TGCGCCAGCAGCCGAGGGGGGGATCGCACTGAAGCTTTCTTT	TRBJ1-1	NA	NA	TRBV5-1
CASSRRDRGFTEAFF	TGTGCCAGTAGTCGCCGGGACAGGGGATTCACTGAAGCTTTCTTT	TRBJ1-1	NA	TRBD1	TRBV19
CASSPYSGQNQPQHF	TGTGCCAGCAGCCCCTACTCCGGGCAAAATCAGCCCCAGCATTTT	TRBJ1-5	NA	NA	TRBV9
CASRPDRVSGNTIYF	TGTGCCAGCAGACCGGACAGGGTCTCTGGAAACACCATATATTTT	TRBJ1-3	NA	TRBD1	TRBV6-5
CASSSFGRETQYF	TGTGCCAGCAGTTCATTTGGGCGGGAGACCCAGTACTTC	TRBJ2-5	NA	NA	TRBV6-5
CASSLSLGQGTYEQYF	TGTGCCAGCAGTTTATCGTTGGGACAGGGGACCTACGAGCAGTACTTC	TRBJ2-7	NA	TRBD1	TRBV27
CASSLGHGFRRGDEQYF	TGTGCCAGCAGCTTAGGCCACGGGTTCCGCCGGGGGGACGAGCAGTACTTC	TRBJ2-7	NA	TRBD2	TRBV13
CASRFSGEQFF	TGTGCCAGCCGTTTTTCGGGGGAGCAGTTCTTC	TRBJ2-1	NA	NA	TRBV7-9
CASSRVGLRQGSLYEQYF	TGTGCCAGCAGCCGTGTGGGGCTAAGACAGGGTTCCCTCTACGAGCAGTACTTC	TRBJ2-7	NA	TRBD1	TRBV7-2
CASSRTGVEAFF	TGTGCCAGCTCACGTACCGGGGTCGAAGCTTTCTTT	TRBJ1-1	once	NA	TRBV18
CASSQVSGGGGRNEQFF	TGCGCCAGCAGCCAAGTTTCTGGGGGCGGGGGAAGGAATGAGCAGTTCTTC	TRBJ2-1	NA	NA	TRBV4-1
CASSTMAGTDTQYF	TGTGCCAGCAGTACAATGGCGGGCACAGATACGCAGTATTTT	TRBJ2-3	once	NA	TRBV2
CASSTDGSGNTIYF	TGCGCCAGCAGCACAGACGGCTCTGGAAACACCATATATTTT	TRBJ1-3	NA	NA	TRBV10-1
CASSTRTSGPPSVGSYNEQFF	TGTGCCAGTAGTACCCGGACTAGCGGGCCCCCGTCCGTGGGCTCCTACAATGAGCAGTTCTTC	TRBJ2-1	NA	TRBD2	TRBV19
CASSLAGAAGANVLTF	TGTGCCAGCAGCTTAGCTGGGGCAGCTGGGGCCAACGTCCTGACTTTC	TRBJ2-6	NA	NA	TRBV7-3